What follows describes a single TCR beta chain. This sample stems from a study of blood T cell repertoires in COVID-19. On the study more broadly: Samples representing acute and convalescent COVID-19 were sourced from the United States, Italy and Spain. PBMCs, B-cell-depleted T cells, or T cells were the source of the cDNA or gDNA that made up the material.

V shed 8 bases and J 2 bases; nucleotides not matched to a gene: 11. In germline, CDR1 is LNHNV, CDR2 YYDKDF (reference sequence). This CDR3 is 16 amino acids long. Authors' methods: Amplification from reference gene primers served as the basis for estimated nucleated cell counts. Only in-frame clones appear in the TCRdb table, and some are missing; sequencing was by immunoSEQ multiplex PCR. V and J calls and clone size are given by that table; D and trimming were obtained from the DNA. The data show 130,000 to 150,000 clones, with approximately 84% seen just once and about 7% held by the top ten. The rearrangement joins TRBV15 to TRBJ2-3; 9 bases align to TRBD2. Sequenced sample: peripheral blood. The origin of this receptor is a human donor in a cohort sampled during active COVID-19. The CDR3 nucleotides are TGTGCCACCCGGTTCAGCGGGGGGCCACCCACAGATACGCAGTATTTT. As protein: CATRFSGGPPTDTQYF.